A single T cell receptor beta chain is shown here with its context. The antigen is not known. CD4+CD25+CD127- Tregs, CD4+CD25- non-Tregs, CD4 and CD8 cells were sorted. This sample was taken from a study of Tregs in tolerant kidney transplant recipients. General study findings and limits: Findings come from small patient numbers and require larger validation. Antigen-driven expansion was suggested because donor-specific Tregs expanded more than all Tregs in tolerant patients. Some patients' samples used different primers over time, so nucleotide sequences weren't comparable.

Sequenced by immunoSEQ multiplex PCR; TCRdb stores in-frame clones only, minus some. The sample carries 90,000 to 120,000 clones, around 91% recorded once. Material: CD4+ T cells from blood, obtained before the transplant. The TCR was taken from a human donor who received a combined kidney and bone marrow transplant.

CDR3 in DNA: TGTGCCAGTCTCAGGGGGCCCAGCTCCTACGAGCAGTACTTC. Translating it yields CASLRGPSSYEQYF. V is TRBV28 and J is TRBJ2-7; 8 nucleotides match TRBD1. With V trimmed by 9 bases and J by 0 bases, 7 bases remained unmatched. CDR3 length: 14 amino acids. CDR1 is MDHEN, CDR2 SYDVKM, per germline. The complete variable domain, with remaining parts taken from reference TRBV28 and TRBJ2-7, reads DVKVTQSSRYLVKRTGEKVFLECVQDMDHENMFWYRQDPGLGLRLIYFSYDVKMKEKGDIPEGYSVSREKKERFSLILESASTNQTSMYLCASLRGPSSYEQYFGPGTRLTVT.